One sample yielded the 13 T cell receptor beta chains listed below, sequenced in a study of neoadjuvant nivolumab and ipilimumab in lung cancer. Generated by immunoSEQ multiplex PCR, the TCRdb table keeps only in-frame clones and is missing some. The profile shows around 19,000 clones, about 87% of them singletons. The sequences come from peripheral blood, collected before neoadjuvant nivolumab, alone or with ipilimumab. These receptor sequences come from an adult with non-small cell lung cancer.

V usage is TRBV7-9 and J usage is TRBJ2-7; 9 nucleotides line up with TRBD1. Germline assignment: CDR1 SEHNR and CDR2 FQNEAQ (reference sequence). The CDR3 extends over 14 amino acids. J lost 3 bases, V lost 6 bases, and 6 bases had no gene match. The CDR3 is CASRPGTGNYEQYF. Here the CDR3 DNA reads TGTGCCAGCAGGCCCGGGACAGGGAACTACGAGCAGTACTTC.

The chain links TRBV7-9 to TRBJ2-2; D perhaps matches TRBD2 (5 bases). The germline V and J ends were trimmed by 1 base and 4 bases, with 16 bases remaining between them. Looked up from germline, CDR1 is SEHNR and CDR2 is FQNEAQ (reference sequence). CDR3 size: 17 residues. The CDR3 region is CASSLDSGGMGTGELFF. The CDR3 nucleotides are TGTGCCAGCAGCTTAGACTCCGGAGGAATGGGCACCGGGGAGCTGTTTTTT.

This clone was recorded only once. The chain has TRBV7-3 and TRBJ2-5, with 8 bases matching TRBD1. Germline V CDR1 and CDR2: SGHTA, FQGTGA. The V segment lost 5 bases and the J segment 5 bases; nucleotides outside the gene matches: 4. The CDR3 has 13 amino acids. CDR3 in amino acids: CASSATGDETQYF. Here the CDR3 DNA reads TGTGCCAGCAGCGCGACAGGGGACGAGACCCAGTACTTC.

The gene calls are TRBV7-9 and TRBJ2-7; D tentatively fits TRBD1 or TRBD2 (7 bases each). The germline V gene has CDR1 SEHNR and CDR2 FQNEAQ (reference sequence). Trimming removed 5 bases at V and 0 bases at J, with 14 bases between. This CDR3 is built from 15 residues. The CDR3 sequence is CASSPKRDSSYEQYF. In nucleotides, the CDR3 is TGTGCCAGCAGCCCAAAGCGGGACAGCTCCTACGAGCAGTACTTC.

CDR3 in DNA: TGTGCCAGCAGCTTAGAGGGGAGGGGGGGAGAGACCCAGTACTTC. Translated, it gives CASSLEGRGGETQYF. The chain links TRBV7-8 to TRBJ2-5, with a weak D call TRBD2 (7 bases). CDR1 is SGHVS and CDR2 is FQNEAQ in the germline V gene. Trimming shortened V by 1 base and J by 4 bases, and 13 bases separated the two germline ends. The CDR3 has 15 amino acids.

The J gene is TRBJ1-5, the V gene TRBV30; D not certain. The germline gives CDR1 GTSNPN, CDR2 SVGIG (reference sequence). V was pared by 0 bases and J by 7 bases, with 16 bases between. The CDR3 has 15 residues. The CDR3 region has the DNA TGTGCCTGGAGTGTGGAGGCAGATCCGGGACAGCCCCAGCATTTT. It specifies CAWSVEADPGQPQHF.

The gene calls are TRBV10-3 and TRBJ2-2; tentative D call: TRBD1 (5 bases). This CDR3 is 14 amino acids long. V dropped 4 bases and J dropped 4 bases, with 10 bases sitting between them. Per germline, CDR1 ENHRY and CDR2 SYGVKD. The CDR3 DNA sequence: TGTGCCATCAGTGTCCAGGGTGCCACCGGGGAGCTGTTTTTT. This codes for CAISVQGATGELFF.

This chain connects TRBV11-3 to TRBJ2-3, with 7 bases fitting TRBD1. The V and J ends lost 5 bases and 6 bases, in that order; junction bases with no gene match: 8. Germline CDR1 reads SGHNT; CDR2 reads YENEEA. The CDR3 spans 14 residues. CDR3 DNA sequence: TGTGCCAGCAGCACTCGACAGGGTGGGGATACGCAGTATTTT. This encodes CASSTRQGGDTQYF.

The V gene is TRBV11-3, the J gene TRBJ2-2; 8 nucleotides line up with TRBD2. Germline CDR1 and CDR2: SGHNT and YENEEA. This CDR3 region has 14 residues. The junction had 6 bases not matched to a gene; V was cut back by 5 bases and J by 7 bases. The CDR3 here is CASSRAGAVGELFF. The CDR3 DNA reads TGTGCCAGCAGCCGAGCGGGGGCGGTCGGGGAGCTGTTTTTT.

The chain has TRBV29-1 and TRBJ1-1; D gene unclear. Germline CDR1 SQVTM, CDR2 ANQGSEA. The CDR3 has 17 residues. The CDR3 is CSAGPLYAAPGSTEAFF. The CDR3 nucleotides read TGCAGTGCCGGACCACTTTATGCAGCACCCGGTAGCACTGAAGCTTTCTTT.

Details on this clone: At one end the junction does not follow the germline gene, possibly because of a read error. The chain combines TRBV6-1 with TRBJ2-7; D tentatively fits TRBD1 or TRBD2 (5 bases each). The V gene's germline CDR1 is MNHNS and CDR2 SASEGT. This CDR3 has 15 residues. The CDR3 is CASREAFGAPYEQYF. CDR3 bases: TGTGCCAGCAGGGAAGCCTTCGGGGCACCCTACGAGCAGTACTTC.

The chain couples TRBV5-4 to TRBJ2-1, with D perhaps being TRBD1 or TRBD2 (6 bases each). Germline-derived CDR1 and CDR2 are SGHNT and YYREEE (reference sequence). Trimming left V 2 bases short and J 8 bases short, with 11 bases between. The CDR3 consists of 13 residues. CDR3 region: CASSLGGGDEQFF. CDR3 bases: TGTGCCAGCAGCTTAGGGGGAGGCGATGAGCAGTTCTTC.

The chain has TRBV29-1 and TRBJ2-3; D not resolved. The CDR3 length is 12 residues. Trimming left V 6 bases short and J 1 base short, with 8 bases between. Germline V gene sequence: CDR1 SQVTM, CDR2 ANQGSEA. CDR3 coding DNA: TGCAGCGTCGCCCTGCGCACAGATACGCAGTATTTT. Translation: CSVALRTDTQYF.